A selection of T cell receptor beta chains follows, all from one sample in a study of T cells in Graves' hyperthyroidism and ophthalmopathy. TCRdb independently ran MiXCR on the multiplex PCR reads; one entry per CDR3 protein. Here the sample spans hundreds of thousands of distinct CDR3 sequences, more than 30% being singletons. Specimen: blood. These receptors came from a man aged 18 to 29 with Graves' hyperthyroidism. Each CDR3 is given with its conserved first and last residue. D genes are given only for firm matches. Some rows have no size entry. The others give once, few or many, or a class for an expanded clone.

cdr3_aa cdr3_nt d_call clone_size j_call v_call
CASSPADNYGYTF TGTGCCAGCAGCCCTGCGGACAACTATGGCTACACCTTC NA many TRBJ1-2 TRBV7-8
CATGTSVQTGGAETQYF TGTGCCACAGGGACTAGCGTTCAGACAGGGGGCGCGGAGACCCAGTACTTC NA once TRBJ2-5 TRBV10-3
CASKAGGVGYTF TGTGCCAGTAAGGCCGGAGGGGTCGGCTACACCTTC NA few TRBJ1-2 TRBV19
CASSPQGQKEKLFF TGTGCCAGCAGTCCTCAGGGGCAGAAAGAAAAACTGTTTTTT NA few TRBJ1-4 TRBV6-5
CASSQFPTGTVNSPLHF TGCGCCAGCAGCCAATTTCCTACCGGGACCGTAAATTCACCCCTCCACTTT NA NA TRBJ1-6 TRBV4-1
CSVVIFGANVLTF TGCAGCGTTGTAATCTTCGGGGCCAACGTCCTGACTTTC NA NA TRBJ2-6 TRBV29-1
CASSGSEAEAFF TGTGCCAGCAGCGGTTCTGAGGCTGAAGCTTTCTTT NA few TRBJ1-1 TRBV5-6
CATSRVIQDLNQPQHF TGTGCCACCAGCAGAGTCATACAGGATTTGAATCAGCCCCAGCATTTT NA many TRBJ1-5 TRBV15
CSARGRGINSPLHF TGCAGTGCTAGAGGCAGGGGCATTAATTCACCCCTCCACTTT NA many TRBJ1-6 TRBV20-1
CAREAGNLNTEAFF TGTGCTAGGGAGGCAGGGAACCTTAACACTGAAGCTTTCTTT NA NA TRBJ1-1 TRBV7-8
CASSYFKGYEQYF TGTGCCAGCAGTTACTTCAAAGGGTACGAGCAGTACTTC NA few TRBJ2-7 TRBV12-3/TRBV12-4
CATPKGQVLNQPQHF TGTGCCACTCCTAAAGGACAGGTCTTGAATCAGCCCCAGCATTTT TRBD1 many TRBJ1-5 TRBV24-1